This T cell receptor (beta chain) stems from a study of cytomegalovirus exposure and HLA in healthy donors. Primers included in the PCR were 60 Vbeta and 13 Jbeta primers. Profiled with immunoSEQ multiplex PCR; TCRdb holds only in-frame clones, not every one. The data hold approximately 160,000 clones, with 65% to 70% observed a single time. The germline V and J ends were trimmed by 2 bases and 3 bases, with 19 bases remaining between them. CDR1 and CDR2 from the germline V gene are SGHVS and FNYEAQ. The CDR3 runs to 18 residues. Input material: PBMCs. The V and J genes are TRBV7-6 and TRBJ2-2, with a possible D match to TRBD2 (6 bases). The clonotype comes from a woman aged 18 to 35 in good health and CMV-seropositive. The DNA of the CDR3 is TGTGCCAGCAGCTTATTTCCGGGGGACGGTCGGGACACCGGGGAGCTGTTTTTT. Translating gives CASSLFPGDGRDTGELFF. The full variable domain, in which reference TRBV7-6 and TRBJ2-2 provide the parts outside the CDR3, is GAGVSQSPRYKVTKRGQDVALRCDPISGHVSLYWYRQALGQGPEFLTYFNYEAQQDKSGLPNDRFSAERPEGSISTLTIQRTEQRDSAMYRCASSLFPGDGRDTGELFFGEGSRLTVL.